The 2 T cell receptor beta chains below all came from one sample that was sequenced in a study of control samples from healthy donors and cancer patients. Profiling relied on immunoSEQ multiplex PCR, and the TCRdb table lists in-frame clones only, not all of them. The sample shows around 180,000 clones, around 88% of them seen only once. The sample comprised blood. These receptors were collected from a woman aged 25 to 39 in good health.

The chain uses TRBV29-1 and TRBJ1-3; 9 positions agree with TRBD1. V gave up 7 bases and J gave up 0 bases; unmatched junction bases: 4. Germline V gene lookup returns CDR1 SQVTM and CDR2 ANQGSEA. CDR3 size: 14 residues. CDR3 residues: CSGQGGDSGNTIYF. For the CDR3, the DNA is TGCAGCGGACAGGGGGGAGACTCTGGAAACACCATATATTTT.

This chain joins TRBV6-1 and TRBJ1-5, with D possibly matching TRBD1 (5 bases). The CDR3 consists of 14 residues. The germline CDR1 and CDR2 sequences are MNHNS and SASEGT. The germline V and J ends were trimmed by 1 base and 6 bases, with 10 bases remaining between them. Here the CDR3 reads CASSEGWGPQPQHF. CDR3 in DNA: TGTGCCAGCAGTGAAGGGTGGGGCCCTCAGCCCCAGCATTTT.